The clone carrying this T cell receptor beta chain was seen a few times. The antigen remains undetermined. TCRalpha and TCRbeta libraries used 5'RACE with constant-segment primers and UMIs. TCRdb ran MiXCR on the 5' RACE reads and lists one entry per CDR3 protein. The sample holds 240,000 or so distinct CDR3 sequences; 9.4% are singletons and the top ten take 22%. This record belongs to a study of T-cell memory formation after mild COVID-19. Overall study results and limits: Clones shrinking from day 15 to 85 showed even CD4/CD8 mixes; later expanders tilted CD4+. Nothing showed for sure that second-wave clones peaking on day 37 were SARS-CoV-2 specific. Those CD4+ clones that contracted were mainly in CM and EM (CD8+ ones in EMRA).

V was clipped by 6 bases and J by 5 bases, with 13 bases between them. The V gene's germline CDR1 is ENHRY and CDR2 SYGVKD. This CDR3 is built from 13 residues. The TCR comes from a man aged 18 to 30 who had mild COVID-19 (a few samples of this study predate the infection). Cell type and time point are not known. Material: PBMCs or a T cell subset sorted from them (not recorded which). The chain uses TRBV10-3 and TRBJ2-5, with TRBD2 as a possible D gene (6 bases). CDR3 in amino acids: CAIRDQAGETQYF. In DNA, the CDR3 is TGTGCCATCAGGGACCAGGCGGGGGAGACCCAGTACTTC.